Presented here are 25 T cell receptor beta chains from one specimen sequenced in a study of cytomegalovirus exposure and HLA in healthy donors. PCR was performed using 60 Vbeta and 13 Jbeta primers. Assay used: immunoSEQ multiplex PCR; TCRdb lists only in-frame clones, some missing. The table lists roughly 220,000 clones, 70% to 85% of them singletons. Sequenced: PBMCs. The receptors shown here come from a man aged 50 or older in good health and CMV-seronegative.

The chain couples TRBV12-5 to TRBJ2-5; 12 bases line up with TRBD2. The CDR3 has 17 residues. V lost 1 base and J lost 4; bases outside the gene matches: 7. CDR1 and CDR2 from the germline V gene are LGHNT and FRNRAP. The CDR3 sequence is CASGLAPTSGRSETQYF. CDR3 in DNA: TGTGCTAGTGGTTTGGCCCCGACTAGCGGGAGATCAGAGACCCAGTACTTC. Full variable domain (outside the CDR3, taken from reference TRBV12-5 and TRBJ2-5): DARVTQTPRHKVTEMGQEVTMRCQPILGHNTVFWYRQTMMQGLELLAYFRNRAPLDDSGMPKDRFSAEMPDATLATLKIQPSEPRDSAVYFCASGLAPTSGRSETQYFGPGTRLLVL.

This clone has just a few counts. The junction shows a germline mismatch at one end, possibly a read error. The J gene is TRBJ2-1, the V gene TRBV10-3; D is unclear. In germline, CDR1 is ENHRY, CDR2 SYGVKD. The CDR3 is made up of 11 amino acids. The CDR3 loop reads CAISSDNEQFF. The CDR3 DNA follows: TGTGCCATCAGCTCCGACAATGAGCAGTTCTTC.

The CDR3 DNA reads as TGTGCCAACACAGGTGAGACCCAGTACTTC. Residues: CANTGETQYF. The chain has TRBV6-4 and TRBJ2-5, with a possible D match to TRBD1 (5 bases). CDR3 length: 10 amino acids. Germline values: CDR1 MRHNA, CDR2 SNTAGT. Deletions cut 10 bases from V and 5 bases from J, with 8 bases between.

The rearrangement uses TRBV30 and TRBJ2-5; D ambiguous. The CDR3 spans 13 residues. Trimming pared 7 bases from V and 0 bases from J, leaving 12 bases between. Germline lookup yields CDR1 GTSNPN and CDR2 SVGIG (reference sequence). CDR3: CAYLWRYQETQYF. The CDR3 DNA follows: TGTGCCTATTTATGGCGGTACCAAGAGACCCAGTACTTC. Drawing the rest from reference TRBV30 and TRBJ2-5, the complete variable domain is SQTIHQWPATLVQPVGSPLSLECTVEGTSNPNLYWYRQAAGRGLQLLFYSVGIGQISSEVPQNLSASRPQDRQFILSSKKLLLSDSGFYLCAYLWRYQETQYFGPGTRLLVL.

The genes are TRBV6-1 and TRBJ1-1; 7 bases match TRBD1. The CDR3 length is 15 residues. The V and J ends lost 6 bases and 0 bases, in that order; junction bases with no gene match: 7. Germline CDR1 MNHNS, CDR2 SASEGT. CDR3 DNA sequence: TGTGCCAGCAGGTTCGGGACAGCCATGAACACTGAAGCTTTCTTT. Residues: CASRFGTAMNTEAFF.

The chain carries TRBV5-1 and TRBJ2-3, with 14 bases fitting TRBD2. CDR3 length: 16 residues. Germline V lookup: CDR1 SGHRS, CDR2 YFSETQ. V was pared by 7 bases and J by 5 bases, with 9 bases of the junction left unmatched. CDR3 region: CASSAGTSGSRDTQYF. The CDR3 coding sequence is TGCGCCAGCTCCGCCGGGACTAGCGGGAGTAGAGATACGCAGTATTTT.

The chain combines TRBV5-6 with TRBJ2-5; 10 bases fit TRBD2. With 4 bases clipped from V and 5 bases from J, the junction kept 5 bases outside the gene matches. Germline CDR1 reads SGHDT; CDR2 reads YYEEEE. The CDR3 length is 14 residues. CDR3 sequence reads: CASSMGLATETQYF. CDR3 coding DNA: TGTGCCAGCAGCATGGGACTAGCGACCGAGACCCAGTACTTC.

CDR3 protein: CASSVVAVLKTDTQYF. The CDR3 DNA reads as TGTGCCAGCAGCGTAGTAGCGGTCCTCAAGACAGATACGCAGTATTTT. This rearrangement joins TRBV9 to TRBJ2-3; a possible D gene is TRBD2 (6 bases). Germline values: CDR1 SGDLS, CDR2 YYNGEE. This CDR3 has 16 amino acids. V lost 0 bases to trimming and J lost 3 bases, with 14 bases between them.

The gene calls are TRBV10-1 and TRBJ2-1; 10 bases line up with TRBD1. With V trimmed by 0 bases and J by 8 bases, 10 bases remained unmatched. This CDR3 contains 17 residues. Germline CDR1 WNHNN, CDR2 SYGVQD (reference sequence). The CDR3 loop reads CASSESKGTGEGDEQFF. The DNA of the CDR3 is TGCGCCAGCAGTGAGTCGAAAGGGACAGGGGAAGGTGATGAGCAGTTCTTC.

The chain couples TRBV5-1 to TRBJ2-3, with 7 bases identical to TRBD1. This CDR3 spans 17 amino acids. Unmatched junction bases numbered 12, after V lost 4 bases and J lost 1 base. In germline, CDR1 is SGHRS, CDR2 YFSETQ. The CDR3 spells CASSLGRDSLGTDTQYF. The CDR3 DNA follows: TGCGCCAGCAGCCTAGGTAGGGACAGCCTGGGCACAGATACGCAGTATTTT. The variable domain in full, completed from reference TRBV5-1 and TRBJ2-3, reads KAGVTQTPRYLIKTRGQQVTLSCSPISGHRSVSWYQQTPGQGLQFLFEYFSETQRNKGNFPGRFSGRQFSNSRSEMNVSTLELGDSALYLCASSLGRDSLGTDTQYFGPGTRLTVL.

In DNA form, the CDR3 reads TGTGCCAGCCTCCCTCAGGTGGAAGCTTTCTTT. Its protein product is CASLPQVEAFF. V usage is TRBV6-1 and J usage is TRBJ1-1; D is undetermined. The CDR3 covers 11 residues. V dropped 8 bases and J dropped 8 bases, with 12 bases sitting between them. The V gene's germline CDR1 is MNHNS and CDR2 SASEGT.

J is TRBJ2-1 and V is TRBV11-2, with 10 bases fitting TRBD2. CDR3 length equals 15 residues. V lost 1 base, J lost 8 bases, and 5 bases stayed unmatched. CDR1 is SGHAT and CDR2 is FQNNGV in the germline V gene. The DNA for the CDR3 is TGTGCCAGCAGCTTAGCGCCCCTAGCGGGGGATGAGCAGTTCTTC. This gives the protein CASSLAPLAGDEQFF. The whole variable domain, filled in from reference TRBV11-2 and TRBJ2-1, reads EAGVAQSPRYKIIEKRQSVAFWCNPISGHATLYWYQQILGQGPKLLIQFQNNGVVDDSQLPKDRFSAERLKGVDSTLKIQPAKLEDSAVYLCASSLAPLAGDEQFFGPGTRLTVL.

J is TRBJ2-7 and V is TRBV5-8; TRBD2 aligns across 8 bases. The CDR3 sequence is 18 residues long. Germline lookup yields CDR1 SGHTS and CDR2 YDEGEE. V gave up 1 base and J gave up 4 bases; unmatched junction bases: 16. CDR3 amino acids: CASSLFGGGDPKRYEQYF. CDR3 DNA: TGTGCCAGCAGCTTGTTCGGGGGGGGAGACCCAAAAAGATACGAGCAGTACTTC.

This clone was counted once. This chain connects TRBV5-1 to TRBJ2-1, with 7 bases lining up with TRBD2. Losses at the gene ends were 5 bases for V and 5 bases for J; bases not matched to a gene: 10. Germline V gene data show CDR1 as SGHRS and CDR2 as YFSETQ. The CDR3 has 15 amino acids. CDR3 DNA sequence: TGCGCCAGCAGATGGGCGGGAGTTAACGACAATGAGCAGTTCTTC. Its protein product is CASRWAGVNDNEQFF.

V gene TRBV27 combines with J gene TRBJ2-5, with 9 bases matching TRBD1. The J call may be faulty, since TRBJ2-7 better matches the DNA end. This CDR3 is 14 amino acids long. The V gene's germline CDR1 is MNHEY and CDR2 SMNVEV (reference sequence). The CDR3 region is CASSLTGGVYEQYF. For the CDR3, the DNA is TGTGCCAGCAGTTTAACAGGGGGCGTGTACGAGCAGTACTTC.

The CDR3 reads CASSPDGLGYEQYF. As DNA, the CDR3 is TGTGCCAGCTCACCAGATGGCCTCGGGTACGAGCAGTACTTC. The genes are TRBV18 and TRBJ2-7; no clear D. The germline V and J ends were trimmed by 2 bases and 4 bases, with 12 bases remaining between them. Germline values: CDR1 KGHSH, CDR2 LQKENI. The CDR3 spans 14 residues.

This chain joins TRBV2 and TRBJ2-5, with TRBD2 matching over 8 bases. The germline gives CDR1 SNHLY, CDR2 FYNNEI. The trim removed 6 bases at V and 1 base at J, leaving 7 bases unmatched. This CDR3 is built from 15 residues. CDR3 sequence reads: CASRRGGGIQETQYF. The CDR3 DNA is TGTGCCAGCAGGCGGGGCGGGGGGATCCAAGAGACCCAGTACTTC.

This clone was counted a few times. The V call is TRBV27, the J call TRBJ2-7; weak D call: TRBD1 (6 bases). In germline, CDR1 is MNHEY, CDR2 SMNVEV (reference sequence). The V end lost 4 bases, the J end lost 2 bases, and 30 bases lay between the germline ends. The CDR3 covers 20 residues. CDR3 DNA sequence: TGTGCCAGCAGTTCCTTGACAGGACTTTACCTAAGTGACGGCCCCTACGAGCAGTACTTC. Protein sequence: CASSSLTGLYLSDGPYEQYF.

V usage is TRBV28 and J usage is TRBJ2-7, with TRBD1 matching over 7 bases. The CDR3 contains 15 residues. Per the germline V gene, CDR1 is MDHEN and CDR2 is SYDVKM. Germline trimming cut 6 bases from V and 3 bases from J; bases unmatched to any gene: 11. CDR3 coding DNA: TGTGCCAGCAGCCCGGGACAGAATTCTAACTACGAGCAGTACTTC. Translated, it gives CASSPGQNSNYEQYF.

V and J are TRBV28 and TRBJ1-1; a weak D match, TRBD1 (6 bases). This CDR3 comprises 13 residues. The germline V gene encodes CDR1 MDHEN and CDR2 SYDVKM. The V end was cut by 8 bases, the J end by 2 bases, with 12 bases between. In DNA, the CDR3 is TGTGCCAGCGGTACGGGACACAACACTGAAGCTTTCTTT. As protein: CASGTGHNTEAFF.

The rearrangement joins TRBV28 to TRBJ2-1; D might be TRBD2 (5 bases). The CDR3 totals 13 residues. Trimming pared 7 bases from V and 7 bases from J, leaving 14 bases between. Per the germline V gene, CDR1 is MDHEN and CDR2 is SYDVKM. The DNA for the CDR3 is TGTGCCAGCACCATAGAACTAGGAAATGAGCAGTTCTTC. Protein product: CASTIELGNEQFF.

This chain connects TRBV4-1 to TRBJ1-4; TRBD1 aligns across 8 bases. The germline V gene encodes CDR1 MGHRA and CDR2 YSYEKL. Unmatched junction bases numbered 5, after V lost 3 bases and J lost 8 bases. CDR3 length: 14 residues. The chain's CDR3 is CASSHDRGEEKLFF. CDR3 in DNA: TGCGCCAGCAGCCACGACAGGGGCGAGGAAAAACTGTTTTTT.

This rearrangement joins TRBV27 to TRBJ2-2; the D gene is possibly TRBD1 (6 bases). The ends were cut back, 5 bases at V and 3 bases at J, with 25 bases in the middle. CDR1 MNHEY and CDR2 SMNVEV come from the germline V gene (reference sequence). This CDR3 has 19 amino acids. CDR3 sequence reads: CASSPPRDIASGDTGELFF. CDR3 DNA: TGTGCCAGCAGTCCCCCACGGGACATAGCTTCAGGGGACACCGGGGAGCTGTTTTTT.

This chain connects TRBV5-1 to TRBJ1-4, with D unclear. Trimming stripped 2 bases from V and 5 bases from J, with 10 bases between. CDR3 length: 14 amino acids. CDR1 SGHRS and CDR2 YFSETQ come from the germline V gene. In DNA form, the CDR3 reads TGCGCCAGCAGCTTCGGGGAGGCAAATGAAAAACTGTTTTTT. Amino acid sequence: CASSFGEANEKLFF. The full variable domain, with the rest looked up from reference TRBV5-1 and TRBJ1-4, is KAGVTQTPRYLIKTRGQQVTLSCSPISGHRSVSWYQQTPGQGLQFLFEYFSETQRNKGNFPGRFSGRQFSNSRSEMNVSTLELGDSALYLCASSFGEANEKLFFGSGTQLSVL.

The CDR3 DNA reads TGTGCCAGTAGCAAGGACAGATACGCCGCTCAGCCCCAGCATTTT. Its protein product is CASSKDRYAAQPQHF. This rearrangement joins TRBV19 to TRBJ1-5; D is perhaps TRBD1 (6 bases). Per the germline V gene, CDR1 is LNHDA and CDR2 is SQIVND (reference sequence). Trimming removed 6 bases at V and 6 bases at J, with 18 bases between. The CDR3 extends over 15 amino acids.